The 32 T cell receptor beta chains below come from one sample, sequenced in a study of blood T cell repertoires in COVID-19. Some clones are missing from TCRdb's copy, which holds only in-frame ones; the method was immunoSEQ multiplex PCR. The table includes a few hundred thousand clones, 80% to 90% detected once. The sample was PBMCs or T cells enriched from blood (not recorded which). Receptors originate from a man aged 18 to 30 who had recovered from COVID-19.

The rearrangement uses TRBV9 and TRBJ2-3, with TRBD1 identical over 7 bases. J gave up 3 bases and V 4 bases, and 5 bases lay outside the gene matches. The CDR3 has 14 residues. The germline CDR1 and CDR2 sequences are SGDLS and YYNGEE. The CDR3 here is CASSRGQITDTQYF. The CDR3 DNA sequence: TGTGCCAGCAGCCGGGGACAGATTACAGATACGCAGTATTTT.

This chain connects TRBV4-2 to TRBJ1-5, with TRBD1 matching over 8 bases. The J segment lost 2 bases and the V segment lost 2 bases, leaving 11 bases of the junction unmatched. The CDR3 spans 18 residues. Germline V gene sequence: CDR1 LGHNA, CDR2 YNFKEQ. The CDR3 reads CASSQRITGGGGNQPQHF. CDR3 DNA: TGTGCCAGCAGCCAAAGGATTACAGGGGGAGGAGGCAATCAGCCCCAGCATTTT.

V is TRBV6-5 and J is TRBJ2-2; tentative D call: TRBD2 (5 bases). The V gene lost 10 bases and the J gene lost 1 base, with 16 bases spanning the gap. Germline V gene lookup returns CDR1 MNHEY and CDR2 SVGAGI. The CDR3 loop spans 15 amino acids. The CDR3 sequence: CAIQAGLGNTGELFF. The CDR3 coding sequence is TGTGCCATCCAAGCAGGACTGGGGAACACCGGGGAGCTGTTTTTT.

This chain joins TRBV7-8 and TRBJ1-1; the match to TRBD1 covers 9 bases. The junction had 7 bases not matched to a gene; V was cut back by 1 base and J by 4 bases. The CDR3 extends over 16 amino acids. Germline CDR1 SGHVS, CDR2 FQNEAQ. The CDR3 sequence is CASSLGNRGLGTEAFF. The CDR3 DNA follows: TGTGCCAGCAGCTTAGGGAACAGGGGGCTCGGCACTGAAGCTTTCTTT.

Only a few counts were recorded for this clone. J is TRBJ1-5 and V is TRBV7-9; 9 bases match TRBD1. The CDR3 spans 16 residues. Germline CDR1 SEHNR, CDR2 FQNEAQ (reference sequence). V dropped 5 bases and J dropped 4; count of bases not matched to a gene: 9. The CDR3 here is CASSNSRQGGNQPQHF. The CDR3 DNA reads as TGTGCCAGCAGCAACTCCCGACAGGGGGGGAATCAGCCCCAGCATTTT.

V usage is TRBV6-5 and J usage is TRBJ2-1; TRBD2 aligns across 9 bases. V was pared by 7 bases and J by 0 bases, with 4 bases of the junction left unmatched. The CDR3 extends over 15 amino acids. CDR1 is MNHEY and CDR2 is SVGAGI in the germline V gene. CDR3 residues: CASKIAGVSYNEQFF. The CDR3 DNA reads as TGTGCCAGCAAAATAGCGGGAGTCTCCTACAATGAGCAGTTCTTC.

The DNA for the CDR3 is TGTGCCAGCAGGAGGGACAGGGGCCAGAACACTGAAGCTTTCTTT. This gives the protein CASRRDRGQNTEAFF. The genes are TRBV6-4 and TRBJ1-1; TRBD1 matches 10 bases. Germline CDR1 MRHNA, CDR2 SNTAGT. CDR3 length: 15 residues. The V and J ends lost 6 bases and 1 base, in that order; junction bases with no gene match: 5.

V usage is TRBV20-1 and J usage is TRBJ2-7, with D tentatively TRBD2 (6 bases). CDR1 and CDR2 from the germline V gene are DFQATT and SNEGSKA (reference sequence). V was pared by 3 bases and J by 2 bases, with 17 bases between. The CDR3 spans 15 residues. CDR3 loop: CSASPLGGPTYEQYF. The CDR3 region has the DNA TGCAGTGCTAGTCCGTTGGGGGGACCCACCTACGAGCAGTACTTC.

The chain is built from TRBV18 and TRBJ2-7, with D unresolved. The ends were cut back, 3 bases at V and 5 bases at J, with 8 bases in the middle. CDR1 KGHSH and CDR2 LQKENI come from the germline V gene. This CDR3 region has 12 residues. CDR3 in DNA: TGTGCCAGCTCACCGTCAGGTAACGAGCAGTACTTC. Protein sequence: CASSPSGNEQYF.

This chain links TRBV5-6 with TRBJ2-2, with D possibly matching TRBD1 (6 bases). CDR3 length equals 16 residues. Germline values: CDR1 SGHDT, CDR2 YYEEEE. V lost 1 base to trimming and J lost 4 bases, with 14 bases between them. The CDR3 bases are TGTGCCAGCAGCTTGAGGGGGTCCTGGGGCACCGGGGAGCTGTTTTTT. Residues: CASSLRGSWGTGELFF.

This chain uses TRBV7-8 with TRBJ1-4; no clear D. CDR1 is SGHVS and CDR2 is FQNEAQ in the germline V gene. The CDR3 has 15 amino acids. V gave up 3 bases and J gave up 6 bases, with 14 bases separating them. The CDR3 DNA follows: TGTGCCAGCAGCTTGGGAGTCGGCGGGTATGAAAAACTGTTTTTT. This encodes CASSLGVGGYEKLFF.

The V gene is TRBV18, the J gene TRBJ1-3, with 7 bases identical to TRBD1. The CDR3 has 15 amino acids. Per germline, CDR1 KGHSH and CDR2 LQKENI. Trimming at V came to 2 bases and at J to 4 bases, leaving 5 bases not matched to a gene. This CDR3 reads CASSPDGTVGNTIYF. For the CDR3, the DNA is TGTGCCAGCTCACCAGACGGGACAGTCGGAAACACCATATATTTT. Complete variable domain (other parts from reference TRBV18 and TRBJ1-3): NAGVMQNPRHLVRRRGQEARLRCSPMKGHSHVYWYRQLPEEGLKFMVYLQKENIIDESGMPKERFSAEFPKEGPSILRIQQVVRGDSAAYFCASSPDGTVGNTIYFGEGSWLTVV.

CDR3 sequence: CASSAGQGLSKNIQYF. The CDR3 nucleotides are TGTGCCAGCAGCGCGGGACAGGGGTTATCCAAAAACATTCAGTACTTC. V usage is TRBV7-9 and J usage is TRBJ2-4; TRBD1 agrees at 10 bases. The CDR3 spans 16 residues. CDR1 is SEHNR and CDR2 is FQNEAQ in the germline V gene (reference sequence). With V trimmed by 5 bases and J by 2 bases, 6 bases remained unmatched.

CDR3 region: CASSQGQSSYNSPLHF. Here the CDR3 DNA reads TGTGCCAGCAGCCAAGGACAGAGCTCCTATAATTCACCCCTCCACTTT. The chain joins TRBV3-1 (or the pseudogene TRBV3-2) to TRBJ1-6; maybe TRBD1 (5 bases). CDR3 size: 16 residues. Germline V lookup: CDR1 LGHDT, CDR2 YNNKEL (reference sequence). V gave up 1 base and J gave up 0 bases, with 7 bases separating them.

V gene TRBV18 combines with J gene TRBJ1-2; the D gene is possibly TRBD1 (6 bases). The CDR3 consists of 15 residues. Germline values: CDR1 KGHSH, CDR2 LQKENI. Trimming shortened V by 0 bases and J by 4 bases, and 12 bases separated the two germline ends. Here the CDR3 DNA reads TGTGCCAGCTCACCACCGGTCGGCAGGGGCTATGGCTACACCTTC. Amino acids: CASSPPVGRGYGYTF. The complete variable domain, with remaining parts taken from reference TRBV18 and TRBJ1-2, reads NAGVMQNPRHLVRRRGQEARLRCSPMKGHSHVYWYRQLPEEGLKFMVYLQKENIIDESGMPKERFSAEFPKEGPSILRIQQVVRGDSAAYFCASSPPVGRGYGYTFGSGTRLTVV.

The rearrangement uses TRBV28 and TRBJ2-1, with D perhaps TRBD2 (6 bases). Per germline, CDR1 MDHEN and CDR2 SYDVKM. The V end was cut by 5 bases, the J end by 7 bases, with 21 bases between. The CDR3 covers 16 residues. CDR3 sequence (DNA): TGTGCCAGCAGTATCTCCGGGACTGGGCTTTGGAATGAGCAGTTCTTC. It specifies CASSISGTGLWNEQFF.

The chain employs TRBV4-1 and TRBJ2-7; TRBD1 aligns across 7 bases. The V and J ends lost 3 bases and 2 bases, in that order; junction bases with no gene match: 13. CDR3 length: 17 residues. Germline CDR1 MGHRA, CDR2 YSYEKL. CDR3 amino acids: CASSQVRWDSDPYEQYF. DNA of the CDR3: TGCGCCAGCAGCCAGGTTAGGTGGGACAGCGATCCCTACGAGCAGTACTTC.

The chain uses TRBV19 and TRBJ2-3; weak D call: TRBD2 (5 bases). The germline V and J ends were trimmed by 1 base and 0 bases, with 8 bases remaining between them. The V gene's germline CDR1 is LNHDA and CDR2 SQIVND (reference sequence). The CDR3 length is 15 residues. Written as DNA, the CDR3 is TGTGCCAGTAGTATAGGTGGCGGGAGCACAGATACGCAGTATTTT. It yields the protein CASSIGGGSTDTQYF.

The chain couples TRBV19 to TRBJ2-3; D perhaps matches TRBD1 (5 bases). The CDR3 runs 14 residues. The V end lost 1 base, the J end lost 3 bases, and 8 bases lay between the germline ends. Germline-derived CDR1 and CDR2 are LNHDA and SQIVND (reference sequence). This chain's CDR3 is CASSIGGRTDTQYF. The DNA for the CDR3 is TGTGCCAGTAGTATAGGGGGCAGGACAGATACGCAGTATTTT. Together with reference TRBV19 and TRBJ2-3, the CDR3 gives the full variable domain: DGGITQSPKYLFRKEGQNVTLSCEQNLNHDAMYWYRQDPGQGLRLIYYSQIVNDFQKGDIAEGYSVSREKKESFPLTVTSAQKNPTAFYLCASSIGGRTDTQYFGPGTRLTVL.

The genes are TRBV6-5 and TRBJ1-2; TRBD1 is a possible D gene (6 bases). Trimming removed 6 bases at V and 6 bases at J, with 14 bases between. Per germline, CDR1 MNHEY and CDR2 SVGAGI. The CDR3 is 13 amino acids. The CDR3 nucleotides are TGTGCCAGCAGCGCCGGACAGCTCAATGGCTACACCTTC. It yields the protein CASSAGQLNGYTF.

This clone was detected once. The chain links TRBV12-3 or TRBV12-4 to TRBJ2-7; 8 bases line up with TRBD1. This CDR3 spans 13 amino acids. Trimming removed 4 bases from V and 5 bases from J; junction bases left unmatched: 4. In DNA, the CDR3 is TGTGCCAGCAGTTCAGGGGGCTACGACGAGCAGTACTTC. This gives the protein CASSSGGYDEQYF.

This clone was seen a single time. In DNA, the CDR3 is TGTGCCAGCAGCTTGGCCTTACAGGCCGCAACTAATGAAAAACTGTTTTTT. This gives the protein CASSLALQAATNEKLFF. This chain connects TRBV5-8 to TRBJ1-4, with a possible D match to TRBD1 (5 bases). Germline V gene data show CDR1 as SGHTS and CDR2 as YDEGEE. CDR3 size: 17 residues. Trimming stripped 0 bases from V and 0 bases from J, with 12 bases between.

V usage is TRBV6-5 and J usage is TRBJ1-5, with 7 bases aligning to TRBD1. J gave up 0 bases and V 6 bases, and 5 bases lay outside the gene matches. The CDR3 sequence is 15 residues long. Germline V gene data show CDR1 as MNHEY and CDR2 as SVGAGI. CDR3 nucleotide sequence: TGTGCCAGCAGCCCCAGGGGGGTTAGCAATCAGCCCCAGCATTTT. Translated: CASSPRGVSNQPQHF.

The V gene is TRBV6-2 or TRBV6-3, the J gene TRBJ1-4, with D possibly matching TRBD1 (5 bases). The V gene's germline CDR1 is MNHEY and CDR2 SVGEGT. With 6 bases removed from V and 0 bases from J, the gap between germline ends came to 14 bases. The CDR3 sequence is 16 residues long. The DNA for the CDR3 is TGTGCCAGCAGCCCTTTTCAGGGAACAACTAATGAAAAACTGTTTTTT. Translated: CASSPFQGTTNEKLFF.

The V and J genes are TRBV5-1 and TRBJ2-2; TRBD2 matches 8 bases. The CDR3 has 14 residues. V was pared by 3 bases and J by 8 bases, with 6 bases of the junction left unmatched. From germline, CDR1 is SGHRS and CDR2 YFSETQ. As DNA, the CDR3 is TGCGCCAGCAGCTCCGGGGGGGCCACGGGGGAGCTGTTTTTT. Its translation: CASSSGGATGELFF.

The CDR3 DNA reads as TGCAGCGTTGAGGGGGGGAATACTGAAGCTTTCTTT. This codes for CSVEGGNTEAFF. The genes are TRBV29-1 and TRBJ1-1, with D tentatively TRBD1 (5 bases). There are 12 residues in the CDR3. With 3 bases removed from V and 5 bases from J, the gap between germline ends came to 10 bases. The germline V gene encodes CDR1 SQVTM and CDR2 ANQGSEA.

The gene calls are TRBV18 and TRBJ2-6, with D perhaps matching TRBD1 (5 bases). In germline, CDR1 is KGHSH, CDR2 LQKENI. Deletions cut 2 bases from V and 2 bases from J, with 16 bases between. CDR3 length: 18 amino acids. In DNA, the CDR3 is TGTGCCAGCTCACCAAGGGCAGGGAATAGTGCTGGGGCCAACGTCCTGACTTTC. Translating gives CASSPRAGNSAGANVLTF. Full variable domain (missing parts from reference TRBV18 and TRBJ2-6): NAGVMQNPRHLVRRRGQEARLRCSPMKGHSHVYWYRQLPEEGLKFMVYLQKENIIDESGMPKERFSAEFPKEGPSILRIQQVVRGDSAAYFCASSPRAGNSAGANVLTFGAGSRLTVL.

The chain links TRBV28 to TRBJ1-5; 7 nucleotides match TRBD1. The CDR3 loop spans 14 amino acids. The V gene end was trimmed by 3 bases and the J gene end by 6 bases; junction bases not matched to a gene: 5. The germline V gene has CDR1 MDHEN and CDR2 SYDVKM. CDR3 nucleotides: TGTGCCAGCAGTTTCAGGGGGTCTGGTCAGCCCCAGCATTTT. Its protein product is CASSFRGSGQPQHF.

The V gene is TRBV7-2, the J gene TRBJ2-7; 7 bases map to TRBD2. The CDR3 contains 16 residues. CDR1 is SGHTA and CDR2 is FQGNSA in the germline V gene. Germline trimming cut 1 base from V and 3 bases from J; bases unmatched to any gene: 9. CDR3 sequence: CASSLGVASGGYEQYF. Written as DNA, the CDR3 is TGTGCCAGCAGCTTAGGCGTCGCTAGCGGCGGCTACGAGCAGTACTTC. Full variable domain (remainder filled in from reference TRBV7-2 and TRBJ2-7): GAGVSQSPSNKVTEKGKDVELRCDPISGHTALYWYRQSLGQGLEFLIYFQGNSAPDKSGLPSDRFSAERTGGSVSTLTIQRTQQEDSAVYLCASSLGVASGGYEQYFGPGTRLTVT.

This sequence joins TRBV9 and TRBJ2-2; D is perhaps TRBD1 (5 bases). The CDR3 loop spans 15 amino acids. The germline CDR1 and CDR2 sequences are SGDLS and YYNGEE. V was clipped by 0 bases and J by 0 bases, with 6 bases between them. The CDR3 coding sequence is TGTGCCAGCAGCGTAGGGGGCACGAACACCGGGGAGCTGTTTTTT. It is translated as CASSVGGTNTGELFF.

This clone was recorded once. The V gene is TRBV29-1, the J gene TRBJ2-5; D might be TRBD1 or TRBD2, each matching 5 bases. V was clipped by 8 bases and J by 1 base, with 11 bases between them. The CDR3 totals 12 residues. CDR1 and CDR2 from the germline V gene are SQVTM and ANQGSEA. This CDR3 is CSSGPSQETQYF. The DNA for the CDR3 is TGCAGCTCGGGGCCGAGCCAAGAGACCCAGTACTTC.

Comment on this clone: Other DNA variants within this sample encode the same CDR3. This chain connects TRBV6-1 to TRBJ1-5; D uncertain. The CDR3 covers 13 residues. Germline lookup yields CDR1 MNHNS and CDR2 SASEGT. Trimming cost V 3 bases and J 6 bases, with 9 bases left between them. CDR3: CASSELGGQPQHF. The CDR3 bases are TGTGCCAGCAGTGAGTTGGGAGGTCAGCCCCAGCATTTT.